This is a list of T cell receptor beta chains from one sample in a study of T cells in Graves' hyperthyroidism and ophthalmopathy. Using its own MiXCR run on the multiplex PCR reads, TCRdb lists one record per CDR3 protein. Among more than 300,000 distinct CDR3 sequences listed, roughly 18% were seen once. Sequencing was done on a sample of blood. These receptors were taken from a man aged 18 to 30 with Graves' ophthalmopathy. Both conserved end residues are part of each CDR3. A D gene is named only where the DNA matches it firmly. Only some rows state a clone size, as once, few, many or a class for expanded clones.

>.|TRBJ1-1|TRBV7-2|few
CASSLAYRDGTEAFF
TGTGCCAGCAGCTTAGCGTACAGGGATGGCACTGAAGCTTTCTTT
>TRBD2|TRBJ2-3|TRBV19|.
CASIPRGDGTDTQYF
TGTGCCAGTATACCGCGGGGGGACGGGACAGATACGCAGTATTTT
>.|TRBJ1-2|TRBV3-1|many
CASSQVGLYGYTF
TGTGCCAGCAGCCAAGTAGGGCTATATGGCTACACCTTC
>TRBD1|TRBJ1-1|TRBV6-1|many
CASRDRVLNTEAFF
TGTGCCAGCAGGGACAGGGTCCTGAACACTGAAGCTTTCTTT
>.|TRBJ2-3|TRBV20-1|many
CSARADGGLWDTQYF
TGCAGTGCTAGGGCCGACGGTGGGTTATGGGATACGCAGTATTTT
>TRBD1|TRBJ2-7|TRBV28|many
CASSSWQGANYEQYF
TGTGCCAGCAGTTCTTGGCAGGGGGCGAACTACGAGCAGTACTTC
>TRBD1|TRBJ2-7|TRBV6-1|.
CASSITGGFSYEQYF
TGTGCCAGCAGTATTACAGGGGGGTTCTCCTACGAGCAGTACTTC
>TRBD1|TRBJ1-1|TRBV28|.
CAITPPGQGYEAFF
TGTGCCATCACTCCTCCGGGACAGGGATACGAAGCTTTCTTT
>.|TRBJ1-2|TRBV3-1|many
CASSQGNNYGYTF
TGTGCCAGCAGCCAAGGCAATAACTATGGCTACACCTTC
>TRBD1|TRBJ1-2|TRBV18|.
CASSLTGDFYGYTF
TGTGCCAGCTCACTTACAGGGGATTTTTATGGCTACACCTTC
>.|TRBJ2-3|TRBV10-1|.
CASSESRTVADTQYF
TGCGCCAGCAGTGAGTCGCGGACCGTCGCAGATACGCAGTATTTT
>.|TRBJ2-2|TRBV5-5|.
CASSSPGLRSPTGELFF
TGTGCCAGCAGCTCTCCGGGACTGCGTTCCCCTACCGGGGAGCTGTTTTTT
>TRBD2|TRBJ2-3|TRBV11-2|many
CASSLVGLAGGTDTQYF
TGTGCCAGCAGCTTAGTCGGTCTAGCGGGGGGCACAGATACGCAGTATTTT
>.|TRBJ1-1|TRBV12-3/TRBV12-4|many
CASSLGQGKDTEAFF
TGTGCCAGCAGTTTAGGGCAGGGGAAGGACACTGAAGCTTTCTTT
>.|TRBJ2-7|TRBV3-1|many
CASSASTYEQYF
TGTGCCAGCAGCGCGTCCACCTACGAGCAGTACTTC
>.|TRBJ1-5|TRBV13|.
CASSLGLGQGWNQPQHF
TGTGCCAGCAGCTTAGGCCTAGGTCAGGGGTGGAATCAGCCCCAGCATTTT
>.|TRBJ1-2|TRBV3-1|many
CASSHGGGYTF
TGTGCCAGCAGCCATGGCGGGGGGTATACCTTC
>TRBD1|TRBJ1-6|TRBV28|few
CASGGQGFNSPLHF
TGTGCCAGCGGGGGACAGGGGTTTAATTCACCCCTCCACTTT
>.|TRBJ2-2|TRBV3-1|many
CASSPGWDLYTGELFF
TGTGCCAGCAGCCCTGGTTGGGACCTCTACACCGGGGAGCTGTTTTTT
>.|TRBJ2-7|TRBV5-1|few
CASSVRQQSEQYF
TGCGCCAGCAGCGTGAGACAGCAGTCGGAGCAGTACTTC
>.|TRBJ2-3|TRBV5-1|many
CASSLNRATDTQYF
TGCGCCAGCAGCTTGAATAGGGCGACAGATACGCAGTATTTT
>TRBD1|TRBJ1-4|TRBV20-1|.
CSVTQGAGEKLFF
TGCAGTGTCACACAGGGGGCAGGTGAAAAACTGTTTTTT